The following is a TCR beta chain sequence with its context. The data originate from a study of blood T cell repertoires in COVID-19. In assigning cohorts, the study relied on participant-reported clinical history. Authors' methods: Reference gene primer amplification gave nucleated cell count estimates. Assay used: immunoSEQ multiplex PCR; TCRdb lists only in-frame clones, some missing. V and J calls and clone size follow that table, whereas D and trimming were derived from the DNA. The sample holds some 340,000 clones, roughly 90% seen once. V lost 2 bases, J lost 0 bases, and 6 bases stayed unmatched. The CDR3 is 17 residues long. Germline V gene sequence: CDR1 LNHNV, CDR2 YYDKDF (reference sequence).

Sequenced sample: PBMCs or T cells enriched from blood (not recorded which). This chain joins TRBV15 and TRBJ2-2; TRBD2 agrees at 7 bases. The source of this sequence is a woman younger than 45 who had been exposed to COVID-19. The CDR3 coding sequence is TGTGCCACCAGCAGAAGTCTCGGACTAGCGAACACCGGGGAGCTGTTTTTT. The encoded protein is CATSRSLGLANTGELFF. Complete variable domain (other parts from reference TRBV15 and TRBJ2-2): DAMVIQNPRYQVTQFGKPVTLSCSQTLNHNVMYWYQQKSSQAPKLLFHYYDKDFNNEADTPDNFQSRRPNTSFCFLDIRSPGLGDTAMYLCATSRSLGLANTGELFFGEGSRLTVL.